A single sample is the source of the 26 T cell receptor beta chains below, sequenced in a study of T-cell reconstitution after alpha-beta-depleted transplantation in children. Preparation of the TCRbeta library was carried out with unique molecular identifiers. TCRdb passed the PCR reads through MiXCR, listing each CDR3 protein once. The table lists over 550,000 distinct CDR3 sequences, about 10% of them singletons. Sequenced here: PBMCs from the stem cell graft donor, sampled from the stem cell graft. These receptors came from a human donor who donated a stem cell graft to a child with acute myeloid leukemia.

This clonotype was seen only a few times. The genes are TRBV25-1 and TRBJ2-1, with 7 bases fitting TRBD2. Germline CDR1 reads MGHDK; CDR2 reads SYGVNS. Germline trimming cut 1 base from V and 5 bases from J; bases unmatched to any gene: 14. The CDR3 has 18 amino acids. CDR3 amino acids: CASSELGDGGGAHNEQFF. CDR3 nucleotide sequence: TGTGCCAGCAGTGAATTGGGGGATGGGGGAGGGGCTCACAATGAGCAGTTCTTC.

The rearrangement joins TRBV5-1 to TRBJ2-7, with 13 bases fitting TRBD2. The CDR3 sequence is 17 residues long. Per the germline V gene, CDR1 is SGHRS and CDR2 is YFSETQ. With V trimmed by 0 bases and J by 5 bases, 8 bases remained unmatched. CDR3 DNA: TGCGCCAGCAGCTTGGCCGGGACTAGCGGGACGAGAAACGAGCAGTACTTC. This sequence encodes CASSLAGTSGTRNEQYF.

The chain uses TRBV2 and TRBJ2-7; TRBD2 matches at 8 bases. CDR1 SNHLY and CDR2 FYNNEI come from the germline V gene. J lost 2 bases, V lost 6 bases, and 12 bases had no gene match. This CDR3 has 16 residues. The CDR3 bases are TGTGCCAGCAGCGCCACCCGACTAGCGTATACCTACGAGCAGTACTTC. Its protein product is CASSATRLAYTYEQYF.

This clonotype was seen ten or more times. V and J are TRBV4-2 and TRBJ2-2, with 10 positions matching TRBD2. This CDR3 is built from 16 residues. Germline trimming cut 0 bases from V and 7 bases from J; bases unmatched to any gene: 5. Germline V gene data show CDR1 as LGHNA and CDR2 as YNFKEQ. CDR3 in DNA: TGTGCCAGCAGCCAAGAAGGGACTAGCGTAGACGGGGAGCTGTTTTTT. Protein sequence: CASSQEGTSVDGELFF.

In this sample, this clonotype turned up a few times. The CDR3 spells CATSSGDSSYEQYF. CDR3 nucleotide sequence: TGTGCCACCTCTAGCGGGGACAGCTCCTACGAGCAGTACTTC. The chain has TRBV28 and TRBJ2-7; 9 bases line up with TRBD2. Per the germline V gene, CDR1 is MDHEN and CDR2 is SYDVKM. The CDR3 totals 14 residues. V trimming: 10 bases; J trimming: 0 bases; junction bases outside the gene matches: 7.

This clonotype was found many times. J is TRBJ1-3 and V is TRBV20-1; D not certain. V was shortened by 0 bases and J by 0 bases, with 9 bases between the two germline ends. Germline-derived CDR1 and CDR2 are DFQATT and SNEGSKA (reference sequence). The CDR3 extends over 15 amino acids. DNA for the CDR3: TGCAGTGCTAGAGATTGGTCCCACTCTGGAAACACCATATATTTT. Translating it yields CSARDWSHSGNTIYF.

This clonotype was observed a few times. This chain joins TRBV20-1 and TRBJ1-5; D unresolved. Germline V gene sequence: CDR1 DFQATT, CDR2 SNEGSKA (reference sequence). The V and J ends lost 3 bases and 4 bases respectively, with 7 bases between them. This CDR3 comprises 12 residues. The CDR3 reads CSASEQNQPQHF. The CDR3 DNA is TGCAGTGCTAGTGAACAAAATCAGCCCCAGCATTTT.

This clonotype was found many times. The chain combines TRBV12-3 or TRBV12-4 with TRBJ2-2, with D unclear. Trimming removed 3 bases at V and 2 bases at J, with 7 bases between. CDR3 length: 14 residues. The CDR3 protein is CASSLAVNTGELFF. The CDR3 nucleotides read TGTGCCAGCAGTTTGGCCGTAAACACCGGGGAGCTGTTTTTT.

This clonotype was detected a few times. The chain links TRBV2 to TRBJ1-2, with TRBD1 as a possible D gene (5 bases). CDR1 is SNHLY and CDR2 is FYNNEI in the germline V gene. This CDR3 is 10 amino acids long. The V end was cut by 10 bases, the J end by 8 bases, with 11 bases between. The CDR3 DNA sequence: TGTGCCACCAGGGTTTTCGGCTACACCTTC. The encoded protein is CATRVFGYTF.

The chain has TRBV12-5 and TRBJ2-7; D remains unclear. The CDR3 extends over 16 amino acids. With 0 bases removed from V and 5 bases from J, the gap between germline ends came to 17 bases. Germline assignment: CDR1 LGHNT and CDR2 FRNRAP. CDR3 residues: CASGLVLSASLDEQYF. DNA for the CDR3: TGTGCTAGTGGTTTGGTACTGTCAGCATCTTTAGACGAGCAGTACTTC. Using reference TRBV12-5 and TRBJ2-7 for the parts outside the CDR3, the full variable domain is DARVTQTPRHKVTEMGQEVTMRCQPILGHNTVFWYRQTMMQGLELLAYFRNRAPLDDSGMPKDRFSAEMPDATLATLKIQPSEPRDSAVYFCASGLVLSASLDEQYFGPGTRLTVT.

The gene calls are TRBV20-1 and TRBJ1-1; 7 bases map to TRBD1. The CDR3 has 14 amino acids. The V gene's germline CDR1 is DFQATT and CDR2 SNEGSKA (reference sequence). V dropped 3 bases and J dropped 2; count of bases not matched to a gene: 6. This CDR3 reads CSARDGTVNTEAFF. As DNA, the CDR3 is TGCAGTGCTAGGGACGGGACAGTTAACACTGAAGCTTTCTTT.

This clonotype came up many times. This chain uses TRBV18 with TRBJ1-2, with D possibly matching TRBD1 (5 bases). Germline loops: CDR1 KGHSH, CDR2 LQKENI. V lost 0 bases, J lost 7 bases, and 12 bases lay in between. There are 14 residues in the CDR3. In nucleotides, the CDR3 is TGTGCCAGCTCACCACCCGCCCAGGGAAGTGGCTACACCTTC. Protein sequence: CASSPPAQGSGYTF.

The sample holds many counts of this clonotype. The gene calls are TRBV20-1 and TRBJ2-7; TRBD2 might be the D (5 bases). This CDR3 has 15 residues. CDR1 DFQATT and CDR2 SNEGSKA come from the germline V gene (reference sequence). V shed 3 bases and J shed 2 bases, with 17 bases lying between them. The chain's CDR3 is CSASPAGLDAYEQYF. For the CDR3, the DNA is TGCAGTGCTAGCCCGGCGGGTCTAGACGCCTACGAGCAGTACTTC.

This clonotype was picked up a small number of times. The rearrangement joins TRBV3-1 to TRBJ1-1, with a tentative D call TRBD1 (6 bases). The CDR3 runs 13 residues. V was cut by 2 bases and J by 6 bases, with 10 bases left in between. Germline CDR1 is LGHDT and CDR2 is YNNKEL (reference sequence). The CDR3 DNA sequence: TGTGCCAGCAGCCAAAAAACAGGGTCTGAAGCTTTCTTT. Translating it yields CASSQKTGSEAFF.

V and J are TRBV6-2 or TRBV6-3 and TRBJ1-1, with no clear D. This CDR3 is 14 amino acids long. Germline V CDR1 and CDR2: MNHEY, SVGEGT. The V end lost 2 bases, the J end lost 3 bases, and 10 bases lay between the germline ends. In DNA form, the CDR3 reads TGTGCCAGCAGTTACCTGTATGGGGACACTGAAGCTTTCTTT. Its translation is CASSYLYGDTEAFF.

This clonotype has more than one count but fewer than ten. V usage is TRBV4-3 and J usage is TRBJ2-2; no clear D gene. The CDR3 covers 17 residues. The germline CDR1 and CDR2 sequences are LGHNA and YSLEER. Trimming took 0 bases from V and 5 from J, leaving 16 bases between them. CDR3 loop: CASSQDQIGSTTGELFF. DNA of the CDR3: TGCGCCAGCAGCCAAGATCAGATAGGGTCGACGACCGGGGAGCTGTTTTTT.

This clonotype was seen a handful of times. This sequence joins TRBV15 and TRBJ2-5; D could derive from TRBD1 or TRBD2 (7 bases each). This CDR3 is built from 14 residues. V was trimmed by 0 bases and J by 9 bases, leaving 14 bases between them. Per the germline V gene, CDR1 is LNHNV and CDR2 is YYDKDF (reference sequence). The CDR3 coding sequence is TGTGCCACCAGCAGAGACAGGGGGGGAATCTCCCAGTACTTC. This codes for CATSRDRGGISQYF. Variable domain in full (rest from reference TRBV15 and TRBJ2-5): DAMVIQNPRYQVTQFGKPVTLSCSQTLNHNVMYWYQQKSSQAPKLLFHYYDKDFNNEADTPDNFQSRRPNTSFCFLDIRSPGLGDTAMYLCATSRDRGGISQYFGPGTRLLVL.

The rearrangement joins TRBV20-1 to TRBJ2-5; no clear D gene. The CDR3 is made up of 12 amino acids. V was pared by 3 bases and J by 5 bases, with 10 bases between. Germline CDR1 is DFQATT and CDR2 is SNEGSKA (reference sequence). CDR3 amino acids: CSARTLVETQYF. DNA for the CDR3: TGCAGTGCTAGGACACTTGTTGAGACCCAGTACTTC.

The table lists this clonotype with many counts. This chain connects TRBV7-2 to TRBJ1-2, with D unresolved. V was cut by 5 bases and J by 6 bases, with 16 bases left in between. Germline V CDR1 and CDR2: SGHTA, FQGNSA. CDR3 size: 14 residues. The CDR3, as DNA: TGTGCCAGCAGCCGTCGGTCGGCAGAAAATGGCTACACCTTC. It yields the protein CASSRRSAENGYTF.

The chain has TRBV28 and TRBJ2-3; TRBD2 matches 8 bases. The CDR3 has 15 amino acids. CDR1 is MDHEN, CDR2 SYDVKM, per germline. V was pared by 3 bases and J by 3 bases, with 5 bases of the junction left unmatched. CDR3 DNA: TGTGCCAGCAGTTTGCCGGGAGGGCCAACAGATACGCAGTATTTT. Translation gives CASSLPGGPTDTQYF. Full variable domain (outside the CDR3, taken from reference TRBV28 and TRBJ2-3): DVKVTQSSRYLVKRTGEKVFLECVQDMDHENMFWYRQDPGLGLRLIYFSYDVKMKEKGDIPEGYSVSREKKERFSLILESASTNQTSMYLCASSLPGGPTDTQYFGPGTRLTVL.

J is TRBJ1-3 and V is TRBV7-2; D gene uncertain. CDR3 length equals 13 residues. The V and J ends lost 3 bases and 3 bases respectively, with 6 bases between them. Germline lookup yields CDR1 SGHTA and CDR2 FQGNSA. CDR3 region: CASSFTSGNTIYF. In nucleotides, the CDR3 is TGTGCCAGCAGCTTTACGAGTGGAAACACCATATATTTT.

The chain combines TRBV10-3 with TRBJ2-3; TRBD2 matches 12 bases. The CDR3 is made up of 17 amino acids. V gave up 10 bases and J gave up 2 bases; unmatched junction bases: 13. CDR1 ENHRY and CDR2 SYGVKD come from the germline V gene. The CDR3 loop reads CATGTSGPPSPTDTQYF. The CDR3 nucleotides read TGTGCCACCGGGACTAGCGGGCCCCCATCCCCCACAGATACGCAGTATTTT.

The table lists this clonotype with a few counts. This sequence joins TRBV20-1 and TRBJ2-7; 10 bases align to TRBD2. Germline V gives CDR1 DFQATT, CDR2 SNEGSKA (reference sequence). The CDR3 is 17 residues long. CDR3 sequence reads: CSQEGQREGPGHYEQYF. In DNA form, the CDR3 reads TGCAGCCAGGAGGGGCAGCGGGAGGGCCCTGGGCACTACGAGCAGTACTTC.

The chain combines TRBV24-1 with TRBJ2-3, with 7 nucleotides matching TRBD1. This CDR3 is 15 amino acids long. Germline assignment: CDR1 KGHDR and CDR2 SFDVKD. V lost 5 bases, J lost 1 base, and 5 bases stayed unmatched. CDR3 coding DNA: TGTGCCACCAGTGCGGGCACAGGGGGCACAGATACGCAGTATTTT. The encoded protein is CATSAGTGGTDTQYF.

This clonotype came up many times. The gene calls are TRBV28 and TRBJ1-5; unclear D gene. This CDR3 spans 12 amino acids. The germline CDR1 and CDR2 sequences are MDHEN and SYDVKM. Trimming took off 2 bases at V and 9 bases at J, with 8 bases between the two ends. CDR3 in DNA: TGTGCCAGCAGTTTAGTGGTATCGCCCCAGCATTTT. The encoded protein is CASSLVVSPQHF.

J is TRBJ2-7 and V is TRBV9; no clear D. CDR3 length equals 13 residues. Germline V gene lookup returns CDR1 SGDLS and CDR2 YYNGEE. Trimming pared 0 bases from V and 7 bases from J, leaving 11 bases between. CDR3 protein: CASSVDPTGEQYF. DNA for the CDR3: TGTGCCAGCAGCGTAGACCCGACCGGTGAGCAGTACTTC.